This TCR beta chain appears in the sequencing data of a study of beta chain features in type 1 diabetes. The study, taken as a whole, reports: Within each of all four CD4+ subsets, Type 1 diabetes patients had TCRB CDR3s that were moderately but significantly shorter.

As every portion of the isolated RNA was reverse transcribed, the sequencing read expressed TCRB transcripts. Libraries were prepared by immunoSEQ multiplex PCR; TCRdb keeps only in-frame clonotypes and omits some of them. This table holds 500,000 to 700,000 clones, about a sixth found once. V lost 2 bases and J lost 0; bases outside the gene matches: 5. The CDR3 is made up of 18 amino acids. The germline CDR1 and CDR2 sequences are SGDLS and YYNGEE. This clone was picked up a small number of times. What it binds is not known. This CDR3 is also generated by other DNA sequences in the sample. The sequence came from a man between 18 and 35 years old in good health. Specimen: naive CD4+ T cells from blood. The chain employs TRBV9 and TRBJ2-3; 14 bases agree with TRBD2. CDR3 sequence: CASSVGTSGGASTDTQYF. DNA for the CDR3: TGTGCCAGCAGCGTGGGGACTAGCGGGGGTGCTAGCACAGATACGCAGTATTTT. The complete variable domain, with remaining parts taken from reference TRBV9 and TRBJ2-3, reads DSGVTQTPKHLITATGQRVTLRCSPRSGDLSVYWYQQSLDQGLQFLIQYYNGEERAKGNILERFSAQQFPDLHSELNLSSLELGDSALYFCASSVGTSGGASTDTQYFGPGTRLTVL.